This is a list of T cell receptor beta chains from one sample in a study of CD8 T cells in Susac syndrome. Each CDR3 protein gets one entry after TCRdb re-called the immunoSEQ multiplex PCR reads with MiXCR. The sample includes about 120,000 distinct CDR3 sequences, over 90% seen only once; the top ten take about 0.28%. The sequencing input was CD8+ T cells from PBMCs. The receptor source for this set is a human donor with Susac syndrome. The CDR3 runs from the conserved cysteine through the conserved F or W. D genes are given only for firm matches. Clone sizes are given selectively: once, few, many, or a class where the clone is expanded.

TRBJ2-1,TRBV7-9,-,TRBD2,CASRTSGKYNEQFF,TGTGCCAGCAGGACTAGCGGGAAATACAATGAGCAGTTCTTC
TRBJ1-1,TRBV12-3/TRBV12-4,-,-,CASSLVVPEAFF,TGTGCCAGCAGTTTAGTAGTGCCTGAAGCTTTCTTT
TRBJ2-1,TRBV5-1,-,TRBD2,CASSFTGGAANEQFF,TGCGCCAGCAGCTTTACCGGGGGGGCCGCCAATGAGCAGTTCTTC
TRBJ1-2,TRBV2,-,-,CASSSLQGRDGYTF,TGTGCCAGCAGTTCCTTACAGGGACGGGATGGCTACACCTTC
TRBJ2-7,TRBV27,-,-,CASSPGSSEQYF,TGTGCCAGCAGTCCAGGTTCCTCCGAGCAGTACTTC
TRBJ2-5,TRBV19,few,TRBD1,CASSLGTGGRETQYF,TGTGCCAGTAGTCTAGGGACAGGGGGAAGGGAGACCCAGTACTTC
TRBJ2-7,TRBV5-4,-,TRBD2,CASTTSPWRGARYEQYF,TGTGCCAGCACCACCTCTCCGTGGCGGGGGGCCCGCTACGAGCAGTACTTC
TRBJ2-7,TRBV7-2,-,TRBD1,CASSRGQPLSEQYF,TGTGCCAGCAGCCGGGGACAGCCGCTTAGCGAGCAGTACTTC
TRBJ2-3,TRBV27,-,-,CASSLYGPTDTQYF,TGTGCCAGCAGTTTATACGGACCCACAGATACGCAGTATTTT
TRBJ1-4,TRBV7-9,-,-,CASSLALGLGEKLFF,TGTGCCAGCAGCTTAGCGCTGGGGTTGGGCGAAAAACTGTTTTTT
TRBJ1-2,TRBV25-1,-,TRBD1,CASSDPGQGASGYTF,TGTGCCAGCAGTGACCCGGGACAGGGGGCGAGCGGCTACACCTTC
TRBJ2-3,TRBV2,-,TRBD2,CASSGLAGGPNTDTQYF,TGTGCCAGCAGTGGATTAGCGGGGGGCCCGAACACAGATACGCAGTATTTT
TRBJ1-1,TRBV27,once,-,CASSPGENTEAFF,TGTGCCAGCAGTCCCGGTGAAAACACTGAAGCTTTCTTT
TRBJ2-1,TRBV19,-,-,CATKLASSYNEQFF,TGTGCCACTAAGCTCGCTAGCTCCTACAATGAGCAGTTCTTC
TRBJ2-5,TRBV5-1,once,TRBD2,CASSLAGGQLETQYF,TGCGCCAGCAGCTTGGCGGGGGGGCAGTTGGAGACCCAGTACTTC
TRBJ1-3,TRBV4-3,-,-,CASSQEPVGGSGNTIYF,TGCGCCAGCAGCCAAGAGCCAGTAGGGGGGTCAGGAAACACCATATATTTT
TRBJ2-2,TRBV9,once,-,CASGSGPGTGELFF,TGTGCCAGCGGGTCAGGGCCTGGCACCGGGGAGCTGTTTTTT
TRBJ2-1,TRBV7-8,-,TRBD2,CASSFSFSGSSYNEQFF,TGTGCCAGCAGCTTTTCCTTTAGCGGGAGCTCCTACAATGAGCAGTTCTTC
TRBJ2-5,TRBV7-8,-,-,CASSLGVTETQYF,TGTGCCAGCAGCTTAGGAGTTACAGAGACCCAGTACTTC
TRBJ2-7,TRBV6-5,-,-,CASSYSVASDYEQYF,TGTGCCAGCAGTTACTCTGTCGCTAGCGACTACGAGCAGTACTTC
TRBJ2-7,TRBV30,-,-,CALRDTDSYEQYF,TGTGCTCTCCGGGACACAGACTCCTACGAGCAGTACTTC
TRBJ1-2,TRBV12-3/TRBV12-4,-,-,CASSLTGAEASYGYTF,TGTGCCAGCAGTTTGACAGGAGCCGAAGCTTCCTATGGCTACACCTTC
TRBJ1-2,TRBV29-1,-,-,CSVDRGTNYGYTF,TGCAGCGTTGACAGGGGCACCAACTATGGCTACACCTTC
TRBJ2-1,TRBV4-3,-,-,CASSQDGTPGNEQFF,TGCGCCAGCAGCCAAGATGGGACTCCGGGGAATGAGCAGTTCTTC
TRBJ2-7,TRBV9,-,-,CASSHDGYEQYF,TGTGCCAGCAGCCACGACGGCTACGAGCAGTACTTC
TRBJ2-5,TRBV3-1,-,-,CASSQGGAARGETQYF,TGTGCCAGCAGCCAAGGCGGGGCAGCGAGGGGGGAGACCCAGTACTTC
TRBJ2-5,TRBV12-3/TRBV12-4,once,TRBD2,CASSLGGGYVETQYF,TGTGCCAGCAGTTTAGGCGGGGGGTATGTGGAGACCCAGTACTTC
TRBJ2-5,TRBV4-3,-,-,CASSQGSQETQYF,TGCGCCAGCAGCCAAGGGAGTCAAGAGACCCAGTACTTC
TRBJ2-5,TRBV29-1,once,-,CSVPKGGSEGTQYF,TGCAGCGTTCCTAAGGGGGGGTCCGAGGGGACCCAGTACTTC
TRBJ2-1,TRBV24-1,-,-,CATSETGDTNEQFF,TGTGCCACCAGTGAAACAGGAGATACTAATGAGCAGTTCTTC
TRBJ1-1,TRBV9,-,-,CASSVDRANTEAFF,TGTGCCAGCAGCGTAGACAGGGCGAACACTGAAGCTTTCTTT
TRBJ2-7,TRBV20-1,-,TRBD2,CSALGLADTYEQYF,TGCAGTGCTTTAGGACTAGCCGACACCTACGAGCAGTACTTC
TRBJ2-3,TRBV6-1,few,-,CASTPMSEGTDTQYF,TGTGCCAGCACTCCGATGTCTGAAGGAACAGATACGCAGTATTTT
TRBJ1-2,TRBV4-2,-,-,CASSQVDSGVYGYTF,TGTGCCAGCAGCCAAGTTGACTCTGGCGTGTATGGCTACACCTTC
TRBJ2-5,TRBV11-2,once,TRBD2,CASSPYGAGNQETQYF,TGTGCCAGCAGCCCATACGGAGCGGGGAACCAAGAGACCCAGTACTTC
TRBJ1-5,TRBV3-1,-,-,CASSESAGDYQPQHF,TGTGCCAGCAGTGAGTCGGCAGGGGATTATCAGCCCCAGCATTTT
TRBJ1-2,TRBV30,-,-,CAWSAQAWGYTF,TGTGCCTGGAGTGCCCAGGCGTGGGGCTACACCTTC
TRBJ2-7,TRBV27,-,-,CASSLTSVHEQYF,TGTGCCAGCAGCCTGACGTCGGTCCACGAGCAGTACTTC
TRBJ2-5,TRBV11-2,-,-,CASSLDQRQETQYF,TGTGCCAGCAGCTTAGATCAGCGTCAAGAGACCCAGTACTTC
TRBJ1-1,TRBV24-1,-,TRBD1,CATSDDHRGTLPNTEAFF,TGTGCCACCAGTGACGATCACAGGGGAACCCTACCGAACACTGAAGCTTTCTTT
TRBJ2-2,TRBV3-1,-,-,CASSQLLQLFF,TGTGCCAGCAGCCAGCTCCTCCAGCTGTTTTTT
TRBJ1-1,TRBV19,-,-,CASSARQPSTEAFF,TGTGCCAGTAGTGCCAGACAGCCGAGCACTGAAGCTTTCTTT
TRBJ2-7,TRBV29-1,-,-,CSVLLLDYYEQYF,TGCAGCGTTCTTTTACTGGATTACTACGAGCAGTACTTC
TRBJ1-2,TRBV14,-,-,CASSQKGLVYGYTF,TGTGCCAGCAGCCAAAAGGGGCTCGTCTATGGCTACACCTTC
TRBJ1-5,TRBV27,-,-,CASKAEPQHF,TGTGCCAGCAAAGCAGAGCCCCAGCATTTT
TRBJ2-7,TRBV27,-,TRBD2,CASSSQTSGGYEQYF,TGTGCCAGCAGTTCCCAGACTAGCGGGGGTTACGAGCAGTACTTC
TRBJ2-2,TRBV18,-,-,CASSPEDDAAGELFF,TGTGCCAGCTCACCAGAGGACGACGCAGCCGGGGAGCTGTTTTTT
TRBJ1-3,TRBV13,once,-,CASSLGGGPGNTIYF,TGTGCCAGCAGCTTAGGCGGAGGACCTGGAAACACCATATATTTT
TRBJ2-1,TRBV5-6,-,-,CASSSTRYNEQFF,TGTGCCAGCAGCAGCACCAGGTACAATGAGCAGTTCTTC
TRBJ1-6,TRBV25-1,once,-,CASQTQGSSSYNSPLHF,TGTGCCAGTCAAACCCAGGGGTCAAGCTCCTATAATTCACCCCTCCACTTT
TRBJ2-1,TRBV11-2,-,-,CASSFEPGRTEQFF,TGTGCCAGCAGCTTTGAGCCAGGGCGAACTGAGCAGTTCTTC
TRBJ2-1,TRBV6-5,-,-,CASSYSDSSYNEQFF,TGTGCCAGCAGTTACTCGGACAGTTCCTACAATGAGCAGTTCTTC
TRBJ2-7,TRBV20-1,-,TRBD2,CSAKTSGAYEQYF,TGCAGTGCCAAGACTAGCGGGGCTTACGAGCAGTACTTC
TRBJ1-1,TRBV6-5,-,-,CASSYRTGTEAFF,TGTGCCAGCAGTTACCGTACTGGCACTGAAGCTTTCTTT
TRBJ1-5,TRBV12-3/TRBV12-4,-,-,CASSLHERNQPQHF,TGTGCCAGCAGTTTACACGAAAGGAATCAGCCCCAGCATTTT
TRBJ1-2,TRBV2,-,-,CASSVEDSYGYTF,TGTGCCAGCAGTGTGGAGGATAGCTATGGCTACACCTTC
TRBJ2-7,TRBV7-9,-,-,CASRIEGGYEQYF,TGTGCCAGCAGGATTGAAGGGGGCTACGAGCAGTACTTC